This T cell receptor (beta chain) was captured by sequencing in a study of blood T cell repertoires in COVID-19. Study context: Donors in the United States, Italy and Spain gave samples during acute or convalescent COVID-19. In each case, the material was cDNA or gDNA derived from T cells, B-cell-depleted T cells, or PBMCs.

Original processing methods: Amplification from reference gene primers served as the basis for estimated nucleated cell counts. Using immunoSEQ multiplex PCR, the repertoire was profiled, and TCRdb retains in-frame clones only, with some absent. V and J calls and clone size follow that table, whereas D and trimming were derived from the DNA. The top ten clones hold around 4.1% of a sample with approximately 260,000 clones, around four fifths of them seen once. Self-reported history from a screening survey and questionnaire set each donor's cohort. This CDR3 is built from 15 residues. The germline V gene encodes CDR1 MDHEN and CDR2 SYDVKM. V lost 7 bases to trimming and J lost 2 bases; unmatched junction nucleotides: 8.

V is TRBV28 and J is TRBJ1-5, with 7 bases lining up with TRBD1. The TCR was taken from a man aged 25 to 40 with acute COVID-19. Sequenced sample: PBMCs or T cells enriched from blood (not recorded which). CDR3 sequence: CASTNSGTGNQPQHF. The CDR3 DNA is TGTGCCAGCACCAATAGTGGGACAGGCAATCAGCCCCAGCATTTT. Drawing the rest from reference TRBV28 and TRBJ1-5, the complete variable domain is DVKVTQSSRYLVKRTGEKVFLECVQDMDHENMFWYRQDPGLGLRLIYFSYDVKMKEKGDIPEGYSVSREKKERFSLILESASTNQTSMYLCASTNSGTGNQPQHFGDGTRLSIL.